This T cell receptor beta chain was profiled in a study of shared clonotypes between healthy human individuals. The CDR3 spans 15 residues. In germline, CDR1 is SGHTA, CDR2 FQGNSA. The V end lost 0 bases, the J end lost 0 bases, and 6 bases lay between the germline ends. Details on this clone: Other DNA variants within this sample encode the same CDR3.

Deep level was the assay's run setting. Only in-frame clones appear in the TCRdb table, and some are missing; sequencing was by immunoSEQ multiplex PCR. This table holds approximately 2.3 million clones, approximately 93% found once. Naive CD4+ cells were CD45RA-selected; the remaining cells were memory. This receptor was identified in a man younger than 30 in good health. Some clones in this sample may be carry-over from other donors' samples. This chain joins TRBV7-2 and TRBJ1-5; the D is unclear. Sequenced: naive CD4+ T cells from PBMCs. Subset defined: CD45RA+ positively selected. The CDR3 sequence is CASSLAGLSNQPQHF. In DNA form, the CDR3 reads TGTGCCAGCAGCTTAGCTGGGCTTAGCAATCAGCCCCAGCATTTT.